This TCR beta chain was profiled in a study of T cells in Graves' hyperthyroidism and ophthalmopathy. From germline, CDR1 is DFQATT and CDR2 SNEGSKA (reference sequence). Between the trimmed V and J ends, which lost 1 base and 3 bases, there was a span of 12 bases. The CDR3 extends over 14 amino acids. This clonotype was observed at least ten times. RNA transcripts yielded amplified TCR beta CDR3 regions. First-round RT-PCR of the TCR CDR3 relied on the HTBI primer set. TCRdb re-analysed the multiplex PCR reads in MiXCR, keeping a single row per CDR3 protein. The sample consists of some 180,000 distinct CDR3 sequences, about a sixth of them appearing once.

What was sequenced was blood. V gene TRBV20-1 combines with J gene TRBJ1-1, with D perhaps matching TRBD1 (5 bases). The sequence came from a woman in her forties or fifties with Graves' hyperthyroidism. CDR3 nucleotide sequence: TGCAGTGCTAGAGGTCTGGGCAGGGACACTGAAGCTTTCTTT. Translation: CSARGLGRDTEAFF.